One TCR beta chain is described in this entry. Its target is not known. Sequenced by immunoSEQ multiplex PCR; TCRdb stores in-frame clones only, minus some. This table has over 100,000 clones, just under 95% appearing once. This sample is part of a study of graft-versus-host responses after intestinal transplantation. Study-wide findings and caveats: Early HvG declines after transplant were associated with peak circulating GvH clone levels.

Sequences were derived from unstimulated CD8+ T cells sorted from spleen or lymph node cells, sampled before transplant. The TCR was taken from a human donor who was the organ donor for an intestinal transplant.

This CDR3 is CASSLAGTSNEQFF. The CDR3 DNA is TGTGCCAGCAGCTTAGCAGGGACAAGCAATGAGCAGTTCTTC. The chain employs TRBV11-3 and TRBJ2-1, with a possible D match to TRBD1 (6 bases). The germline CDR1 and CDR2 sequences are SGHNT and YENEEA. The CDR3 loop spans 14 amino acids. Trimming pared 1 base from V and 6 bases from J, leaving 10 bases between.